The 3 T cell receptor beta chains presented below share a single source sample, sequenced in a study of T cell clonotyping in hematopoietic cell transplantation. TCRdb keeps only in-frame clones here, not all; method: immunoSEQ multiplex PCR. The sample holds about 49,000 clones; over 75% are singletons and the top ten take 5.5% to 7%. Time point given: recipient sample about 28 days before transplant, after cytoreduction. Source: peripheral blood mononuclear cells, taken before stem cell transplant. These TCRs come from a man in his fifties or sixties with biphenotypic leukemia. Some clones in this sample may be carry-over from other donors' samples.

This sequence joins TRBV6-4 and TRBJ1-1; D remains unclear. V was trimmed by 8 bases and J by 1 base, leaving 11 bases between them. The CDR3 has 13 residues. From germline, CDR1 is MRHNA and CDR2 SNTAGT. CDR3 nucleotide sequence: TGTGCCAGCGCCCGAGGGCCGAACACTGAAGCTTTCTTT. It translates to CASARGPNTEAFF.

The chain couples TRBV5-1 to TRBJ1-3; D not resolved. Trimming shortened V by 4 bases and J by 3 bases, and 11 bases separated the two germline ends. The CDR3 runs 14 residues. Germline values: CDR1 SGHRS, CDR2 YFSETQ. Here the CDR3 DNA reads TGCGCCAGCAGCGTCCAAGGGTTTGGAAACACCATATATTTT. Translating it yields CASSVQGFGNTIYF. Full variable domain (missing parts from reference TRBV5-1 and TRBJ1-3): KAGVTQTPRYLIKTRGQQVTLSCSPISGHRSVSWYQQTPGQGLQFLFEYFSETQRNKGNFPGRFSGRQFSNSRSEMNVSTLELGDSALYLCASSVQGFGNTIYFGEGSWLTVV.

This chain joins TRBV19 and TRBJ2-7, with a tentative D call TRBD1 (5 bases). V lost 5 bases, J lost 3 bases, and 14 bases lay in between. The germline V gene has CDR1 LNHDA and CDR2 SQIVND (reference sequence). The CDR3 loop spans 14 amino acids. The CDR3 sequence is CASSPQVTHYEQYF. CDR3 bases: TGTGCCAGTAGTCCACAGGTTACCCACTACGAGCAGTACTTC.